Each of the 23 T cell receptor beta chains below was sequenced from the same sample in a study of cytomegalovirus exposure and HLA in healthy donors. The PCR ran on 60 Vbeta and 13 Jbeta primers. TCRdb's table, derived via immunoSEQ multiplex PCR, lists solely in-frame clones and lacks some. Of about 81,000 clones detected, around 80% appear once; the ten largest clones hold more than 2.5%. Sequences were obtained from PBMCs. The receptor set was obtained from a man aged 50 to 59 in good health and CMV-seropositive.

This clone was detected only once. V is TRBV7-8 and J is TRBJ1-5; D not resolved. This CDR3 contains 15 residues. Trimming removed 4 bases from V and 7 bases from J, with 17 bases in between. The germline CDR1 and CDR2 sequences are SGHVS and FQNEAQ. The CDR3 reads CASSSLSGVGQPQHF. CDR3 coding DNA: TGTGCCAGCAGCTCACTGTCCGGGGTAGGCCAGCCCCAGCATTTT.

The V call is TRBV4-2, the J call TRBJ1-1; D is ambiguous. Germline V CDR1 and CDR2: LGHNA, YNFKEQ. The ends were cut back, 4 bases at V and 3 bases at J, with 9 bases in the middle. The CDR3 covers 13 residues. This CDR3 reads CASSRKGDTEAFF. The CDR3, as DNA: TGTGCCAGCAGCCGCAAAGGAGACACTGAAGCTTTCTTT.

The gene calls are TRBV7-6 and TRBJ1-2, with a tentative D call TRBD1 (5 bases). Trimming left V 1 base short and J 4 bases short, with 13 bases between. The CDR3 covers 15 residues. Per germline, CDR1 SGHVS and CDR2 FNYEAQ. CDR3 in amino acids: CASSLVAGGAYGYTF. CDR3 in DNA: TGTGCCAGCAGCTTAGTGGCCGGGGGAGCCTATGGCTACACCTTC.

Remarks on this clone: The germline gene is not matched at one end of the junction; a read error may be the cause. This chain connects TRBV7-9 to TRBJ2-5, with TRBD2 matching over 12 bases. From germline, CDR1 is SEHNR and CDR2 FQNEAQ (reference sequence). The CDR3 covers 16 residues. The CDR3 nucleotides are TGTTCCAGCAGCTTTGGGACTAGCGGGCTACAAGAGACCCAGTACTTC. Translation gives CSSSFGTSGLQETQYF.

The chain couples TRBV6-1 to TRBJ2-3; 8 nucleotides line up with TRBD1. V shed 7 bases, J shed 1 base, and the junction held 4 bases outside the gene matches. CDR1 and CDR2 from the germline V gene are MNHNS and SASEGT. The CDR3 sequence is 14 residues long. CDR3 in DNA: TGTGCCAGCAAGGGACAGGCCGGCACAGATACGCAGTATTTT. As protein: CASKGQAGTDTQYF.

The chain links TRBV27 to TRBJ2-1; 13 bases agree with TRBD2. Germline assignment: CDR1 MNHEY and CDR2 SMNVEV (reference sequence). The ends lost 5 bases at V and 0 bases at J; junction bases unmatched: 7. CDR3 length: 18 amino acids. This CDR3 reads CASSQGTSGDPSYNEQFF. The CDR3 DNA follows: TGTGCCAGCAGTCAAGGGACTAGCGGGGACCCCTCCTACAATGAGCAGTTCTTC.

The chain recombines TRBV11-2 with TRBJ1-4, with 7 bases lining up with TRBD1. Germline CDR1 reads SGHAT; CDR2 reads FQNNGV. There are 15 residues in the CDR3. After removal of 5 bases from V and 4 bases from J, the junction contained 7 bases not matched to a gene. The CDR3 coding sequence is TGTGCCAGCAGCACCGGACAGGTGGTTAATGAAAAACTGTTTTTT. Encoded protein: CASSTGQVVNEKLFF.

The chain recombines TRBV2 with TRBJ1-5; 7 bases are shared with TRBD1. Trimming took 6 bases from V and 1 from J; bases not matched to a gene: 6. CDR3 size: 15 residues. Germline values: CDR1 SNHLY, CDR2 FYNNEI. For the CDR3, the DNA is TGTGCCAGCAGGGGGTCGACAGGGAGCAATCAGCCCCAGCATTTT. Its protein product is CASRGSTGSNQPQHF.

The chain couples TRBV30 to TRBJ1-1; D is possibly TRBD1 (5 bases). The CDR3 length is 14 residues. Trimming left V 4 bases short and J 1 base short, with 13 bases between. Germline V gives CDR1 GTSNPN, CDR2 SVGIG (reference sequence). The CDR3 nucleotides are TGTGCCTGGACTCGCTTAACAGGGAACACTGAAGCTTTCTTT. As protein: CAWTRLTGNTEAFF.

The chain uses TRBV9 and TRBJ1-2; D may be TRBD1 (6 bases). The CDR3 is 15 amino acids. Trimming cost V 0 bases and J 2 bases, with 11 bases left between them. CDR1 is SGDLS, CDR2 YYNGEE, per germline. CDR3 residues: CASSVGQGLNYGYTF. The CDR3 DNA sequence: TGTGCCAGCAGCGTAGGCCAGGGGCTAAACTATGGCTACACCTTC.

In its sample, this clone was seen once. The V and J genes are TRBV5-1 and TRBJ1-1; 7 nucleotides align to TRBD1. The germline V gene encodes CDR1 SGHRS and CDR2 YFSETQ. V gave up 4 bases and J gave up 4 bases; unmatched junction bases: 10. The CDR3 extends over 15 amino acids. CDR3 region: CASSLLTGDSTEAFF. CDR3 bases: TGCGCCAGCAGCCTCCTTACAGGGGATAGCACTGAAGCTTTCTTT.

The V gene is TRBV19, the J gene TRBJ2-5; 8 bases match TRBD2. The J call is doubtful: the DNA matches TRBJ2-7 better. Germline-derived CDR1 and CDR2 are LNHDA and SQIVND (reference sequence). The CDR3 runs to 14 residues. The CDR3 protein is CASSRAGATSEQYF. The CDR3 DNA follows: TGTGCCAGTAGTCGAGCGGGAGCCACCAGCGAGCAGTACTTC.

CDR3 coding DNA: TGTGCCAGCTCACCATACCGGGACAGCGTTTACGAGCAGTACTTC. This sequence encodes CASSPYRDSVYEQYF. The chain uses TRBV18 and TRBJ2-7, with 7 positions matching TRBD1. The CDR3 sequence is 15 residues long. Germline V gives CDR1 KGHSH, CDR2 LQKENI. Losses at the gene ends were 2 bases for V and 4 bases for J; bases not matched to a gene: 8.

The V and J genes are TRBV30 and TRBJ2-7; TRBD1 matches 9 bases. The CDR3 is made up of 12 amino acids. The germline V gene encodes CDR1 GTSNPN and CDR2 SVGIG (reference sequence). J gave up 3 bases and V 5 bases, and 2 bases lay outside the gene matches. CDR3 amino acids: CAWETGGYEQYF. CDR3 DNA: TGTGCCTGGGAGACAGGGGGCTACGAGCAGTACTTC.

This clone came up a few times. CDR3 sequence: CASWRTVNSPLHF. The CDR3 region has the DNA TGTGCCAGCTGGCGGACAGTGAATTCACCCCTCCACTTT. This rearrangement joins TRBV2 to TRBJ1-6, with D tentatively TRBD1 (6 bases). The V end was cut by 8 bases, the J end by 7 bases, with 12 bases between. This CDR3 is 13 amino acids long. CDR1 is SNHLY, CDR2 FYNNEI, per germline.

The CDR3: CASSLDGHTGELFF. The DNA of the CDR3 is TGTGCCAGCAGCTTAGATGGCCACACCGGGGAGCTGTTTTTT. V is TRBV11-3 and J is TRBJ2-2; D not resolved. CDR1 is SGHNT, CDR2 YENEEA, per germline. V was cut by 0 bases and J by 3 bases, with 5 bases left in between. This CDR3 region has 14 residues.

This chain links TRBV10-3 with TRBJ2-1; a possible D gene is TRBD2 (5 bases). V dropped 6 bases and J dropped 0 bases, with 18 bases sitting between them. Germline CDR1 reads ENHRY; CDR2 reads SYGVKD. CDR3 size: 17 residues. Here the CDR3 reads CAIRDIRGFSSYNEQFF. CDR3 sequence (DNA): TGTGCCATCAGAGACATCCGCGGGTTCAGCTCCTACAATGAGCAGTTCTTC.

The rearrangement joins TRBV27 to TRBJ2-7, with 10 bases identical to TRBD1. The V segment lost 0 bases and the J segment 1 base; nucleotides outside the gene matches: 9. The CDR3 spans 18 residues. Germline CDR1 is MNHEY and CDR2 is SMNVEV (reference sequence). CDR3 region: CASSLSYPGQGISYEQYF. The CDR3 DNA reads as TGTGCCAGCAGTTTATCGTACCCGGGACAGGGGATTTCCTACGAGCAGTACTTC.

CDR3 coding DNA: TGTGCCAGCAGCCAGGGACAGATTAGCACAGATACGCAGTATTTT. Protein product: CASSQGQISTDTQYF. The V gene is TRBV11-3, the J gene TRBJ2-3; 7 nucleotides line up with TRBD1. V shed 5 bases, J shed 0 bases, and the junction held 5 bases outside the gene matches. The CDR3 covers 15 residues. CDR1 and CDR2 from the germline V gene are SGHNT and YENEEA.

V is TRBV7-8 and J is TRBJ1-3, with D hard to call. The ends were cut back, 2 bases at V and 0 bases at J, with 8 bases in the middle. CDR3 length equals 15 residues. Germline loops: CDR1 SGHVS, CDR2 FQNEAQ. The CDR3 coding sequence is TGTGCCAGCAGCTTATTGCGGGACTCTGGAAACACCATATATTTT. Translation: CASSLLRDSGNTIYF.

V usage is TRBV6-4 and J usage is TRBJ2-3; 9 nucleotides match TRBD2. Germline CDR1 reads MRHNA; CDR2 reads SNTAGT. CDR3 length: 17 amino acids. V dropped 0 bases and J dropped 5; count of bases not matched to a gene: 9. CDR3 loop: CASSDSSSGSGKDTQYF. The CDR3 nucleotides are TGTGCCAGCAGTGACTCGAGTAGCGGGAGCGGTAAAGATACGCAGTATTTT.

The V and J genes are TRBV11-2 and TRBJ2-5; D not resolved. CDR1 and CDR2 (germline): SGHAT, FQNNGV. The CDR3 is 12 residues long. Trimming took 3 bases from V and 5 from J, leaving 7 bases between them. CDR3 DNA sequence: TGTGCCAGCAGCTTTAACACGGAGACCCAGTACTTC. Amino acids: CASSFNTETQYF. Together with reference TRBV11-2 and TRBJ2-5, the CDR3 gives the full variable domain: EAGVAQSPRYKIIEKRQSVAFWCNPISGHATLYWYQQILGQGPKLLIQFQNNGVVDDSQLPKDRFSAERLKGVDSTLKIQPAKLEDSAVYLCASSFNTETQYFGPGTRLLVL.

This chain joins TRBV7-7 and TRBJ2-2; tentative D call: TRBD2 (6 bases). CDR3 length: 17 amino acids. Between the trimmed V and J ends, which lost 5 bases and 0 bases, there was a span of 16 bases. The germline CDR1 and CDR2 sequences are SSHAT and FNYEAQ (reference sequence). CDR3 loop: CASSPVSGLANTGELFF. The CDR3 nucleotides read TGTGCCAGCAGCCCGGTATCGGGACTCGCGAACACCGGGGAGCTGTTTTTT.